One and the same sample provided the 9 T cell receptor beta chains below, sequenced in a study of blood T cell repertoires in COVID-19. TCRdb's copy holds only in-frame clones and misses some; the assay was immunoSEQ multiplex PCR. The sample holds under 300,000 clones; over 75% are singletons and the top ten take roughly 14%. Sequencing was carried out using peripheral blood. The receptors stem from a human donor in a cohort sampled during active COVID-19.

The rearrangement uses TRBV2 and TRBJ1-5; 7 nucleotides agree with TRBD1. Germline lookup yields CDR1 SNHLY and CDR2 FYNNEI. J gave up 7 bases and V 5 bases, and 11 bases lay outside the gene matches. The length of the CDR3 is 15 residues. In nucleotides, the CDR3 is TGTGCCAGCAGTCCCGACAGGGTCGGGAGCCAGCCCCAGCATTTT. It is translated as CASSPDRVGSQPQHF. Full variable domain (rest looked up from reference TRBV2 and TRBJ1-5): EPEVTQTPSHQVTQMGQEVILRCVPISNHLYFYWYRQILGQKVEFLVSFYNNEISEKSEIFDDQFSVERPDGSNFTLKIRSTKLEDSAMYFCASSPDRVGSQPQHFGDGTRLSIL.

The chain recombines TRBV6-5 with TRBJ2-7, with D unclear. Germline loops: CDR1 MNHEY, CDR2 SVGAGI. The CDR3 is 14 amino acids. V dropped 5 bases and J dropped 0 bases, with 11 bases sitting between them. Here the CDR3 reads CASSKTRSSYEQYF. The CDR3 bases are TGTGCCAGCAGTAAGACAAGAAGCTCCTACGAGCAGTACTTC.

This clone appeared a few times. The V call is TRBV7-9, the J call TRBJ1-5; the D gene is possibly TRBD1 (6 bases). This CDR3 region has 14 residues. Germline-derived CDR1 and CDR2 are SEHNR and FQNEAQ (reference sequence). Trimming cost V 5 bases and J 4 bases, with 12 bases left between them. CDR3 DNA: TGTGCCAGCAGCCCCGGACAGATTAATCAGCCCCAGCATTTT. Protein: CASSPGQINQPQHF.

The V call is TRBV7-8, the J call TRBJ2-6, with 12 bases matching TRBD1. This CDR3 has 18 amino acids. Trimming at V came to 3 bases and at J to 3 bases, leaving 6 bases not matched to a gene. Germline CDR1 and CDR2: SGHVS and FQNEAQ. CDR3 nucleotides: TGTGCCAGCAGCTTTTTCGGGACAGGGGGCGTTGGGGCCAACGTCCTGACTTTC. It is translated as CASSFFGTGGVGANVLTF.

The chain carries TRBV7-7 and TRBJ2-5, with 8 bases identical to TRBD2. Germline values: CDR1 SSHAT, CDR2 FNYEAQ (reference sequence). The junction had 7 bases not matched to a gene; V was cut back by 5 bases and J by 5 bases. This CDR3 contains 14 residues. The CDR3 coding sequence is TGTGCCAGCAGCCAAGCGGGAGATCGGGAGACCCAGTACTTC. Protein: CASSQAGDRETQYF. The full variable domain, completed using reference TRBV7-7 and TRBJ2-5, is GAGVSQSPRYKVTKRGQDVTLRCDPISSHATLYWYQQALGQGPEFLTYFNYEAQPDKSGLPSDRFSAERPEGSISTLTIQRTEQRDSAMYRCASSQAGDRETQYFGPGTRLLVL.

J is TRBJ1-3 and V is TRBV28, with 8 bases matching TRBD1. The CDR3 extends over 14 amino acids. Germline V gene lookup returns CDR1 MDHEN and CDR2 SYDVKM. Trimming removed 4 bases from V and 7 bases from J; junction bases left unmatched: 6. The CDR3 sequence is CASSSGQGPNTIYF. The CDR3 DNA follows: TGTGCCAGCAGTTCCGGACAGGGACCGAACACCATATATTTT.

The rearrangement links TRBV18 to TRBJ2-1, with D possibly matching TRBD1 (6 bases). Germline CDR1 is KGHSH and CDR2 is LQKENI. The CDR3 loop spans 14 amino acids. Trimming shortened V by 5 bases and J by 7 bases, and 15 bases separated the two germline ends. The CDR3 DNA reads as TGTGCCAGCTCAGCCCGAGAGAGGGGGAATGAGCAGTTCTTC. It encodes CASSARERGNEQFF.

The chain uses TRBV14 and TRBJ1-3; D not certain. The CDR3 is 14 amino acids. Trimming took 1 base from V and 3 from J, leaving 7 bases between them. Germline V gives CDR1 SGHDN, CDR2 FVKESK. The DNA for the CDR3 is TGTGCCAGCAGCCAAGTTAGGAGTGGAAACACCATATATTTT. As protein: CASSQVRSGNTIYF.

The rearrangement joins TRBV29-1 to TRBJ2-1; 7 bases match TRBD2. The CDR3 contains 10 residues. Germline values: CDR1 SQVTM, CDR2 ANQGSEA. Trimming took 3 bases from V and 10 from J; bases not matched to a gene: 0. In nucleotides, the CDR3 is TGCAGCGTTGAGGGGGGGGAGCAGTTCTTC. Translating gives CSVEGGEQFF.